Listed here is a single T cell receptor beta chain. Trimming left V 2 bases short and J 6 bases short, with 7 bases between. The CDR3 is 11 amino acids. Germline CDR1 and CDR2: DFQATT and SNEGSKA (reference sequence). This entry belongs to a study of blood T cell repertoires in COVID-19. The wider study: The United States, Italy and Spain were the sources of the acute and convalescent COVID-19 samples.

Authors' analysis steps: Reference gene primer amplification yielded estimated nucleated cell counts. Some clones are missing from TCRdb's copy, which holds only in-frame ones; the method was immunoSEQ multiplex PCR. That table furnishes V, J and clone size, whereas the DNA furnished D and trimming. Of approximately 300,000 clones in the sample, 83% were seen once. This chain links TRBV20-1 with TRBJ1-2; TRBD1 is a possible D gene (5 bases). The sample taken for sequencing was peripheral blood. This receptor was taken from a woman in her 50s with acute or convalescent COVID-19. CDR3 sequence: CSARKGDGYTF. Here the CDR3 DNA reads TGCAGTGCTAGAAAAGGGGATGGCTACACCTTC.